The sequence of this TCR beta chain was determined in a study of healthy donors' naive CD4 and CD8 T cells. Each TCR library used 450 to 600 ng of total RNA and a linear amplification protocol. From the reads, TCRdb called clonotypes with MiXCR, one entry per CDR3 protein. The sample gives about 180,000 distinct CDR3 sequences, about four fifths of which show up once; 2.3% is in the top ten. The CDR3 sequence is 13 residues long. V was pared by 0 bases and J by 7 bases, with 8 bases between. Per the germline V gene, CDR1 is MNHEY and CDR2 is SVGEGT. The sequence was obtained from a pool of human donors in good health; the sample pools cells from several healthy donors. What was sequenced was naive CD4+ and CD8+ T cells sorted from blood, pooled from several donors. V and J are TRBV6-2 or TRBV6-3 and TRBJ2-3; D unclear. The chain's CDR3 is CASSYSDENTQYF. CDR3 sequence (DNA): TGTGCCAGCAGTTACTCGGATGAAAATACGCAGTATTTT.